The present T cell receptor beta chain was sequenced within a study of shared T cell receptors in the human thymus. The CDR3 extends over 14 amino acids. J lost 10 bases, V lost 5 bases, and 12 bases had no gene match. Germline loops: CDR1 SGHNT, CDR2 YENEEA. Assay: immunoSEQ multiplex PCR; the TCRdb copy retains only in-frame clones and omits some. The data show 550,000 to 800,000 clones, with 80% to 90% seen just once and about 0.0098% held by the top ten. The data also belong to a second study, concerning human thymus T cells. That paper notes: In corrective heart surgery, resections were taken, and these provided the thymus tissue.

The chain joins TRBV11-3 to TRBJ1-1; 8 nucleotides agree with TRBD1. The TCR originated in a girl less than two years old with a congenital heart defect. Sequenced input: thymocytes. The CDR3 sequence: CASSLTGTGGRAFF. The CDR3 DNA is TGTGCCAGCAGCCTAACCGGGACAGGCGGCAGAGCTTTCTTT.